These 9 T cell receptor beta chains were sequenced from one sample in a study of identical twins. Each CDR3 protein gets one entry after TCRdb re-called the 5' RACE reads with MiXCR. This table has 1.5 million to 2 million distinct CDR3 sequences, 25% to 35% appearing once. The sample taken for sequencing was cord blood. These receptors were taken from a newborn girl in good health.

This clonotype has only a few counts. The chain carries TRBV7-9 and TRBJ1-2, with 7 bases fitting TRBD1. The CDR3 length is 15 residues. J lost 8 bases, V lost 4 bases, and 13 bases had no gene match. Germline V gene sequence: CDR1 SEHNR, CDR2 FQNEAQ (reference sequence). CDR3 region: CASSSDPDRLVGYTF. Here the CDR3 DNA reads TGTGCCAGCAGCTCAGACCCGGACAGGTTGGTCGGCTACACCTTC.

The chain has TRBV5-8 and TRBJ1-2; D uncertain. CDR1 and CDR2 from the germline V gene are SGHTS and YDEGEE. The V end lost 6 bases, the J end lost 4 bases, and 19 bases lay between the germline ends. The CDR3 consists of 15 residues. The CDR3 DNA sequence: TGTGCCAGCACGGCTCCGCAGCGGACTTTCTATGGCTACACCTTC. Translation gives CASTAPQRTFYGYTF. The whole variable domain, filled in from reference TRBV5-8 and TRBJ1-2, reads EAGVTQSPTHLIKTRGQQATLRCSPISGHTSVYWYQQALGLGLQFLLWYDEGEERNRGNFPPRFSGRQFPNYSSELNVNALELEDSALYLCASTAPQRTFYGYTFGSGTRLTVV.

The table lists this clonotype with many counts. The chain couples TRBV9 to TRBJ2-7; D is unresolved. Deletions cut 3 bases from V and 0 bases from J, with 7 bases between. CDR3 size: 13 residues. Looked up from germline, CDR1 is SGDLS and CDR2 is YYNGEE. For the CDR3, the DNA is TGTGCCAGCAGCGCGACGAGCTCCTACGAGCAGTACTTC. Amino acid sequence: CASSATSSYEQYF.

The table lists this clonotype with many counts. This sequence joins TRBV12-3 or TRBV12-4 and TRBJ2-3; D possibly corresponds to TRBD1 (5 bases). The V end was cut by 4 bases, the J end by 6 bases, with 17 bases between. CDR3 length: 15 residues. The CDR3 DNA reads TGTGCCAGCAGTTCCGGTAGGGGAAGGTTGGATACGCAGTATTTT. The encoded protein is CASSSGRGRLDTQYF.

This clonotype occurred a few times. The CDR3 reads CASSASLDEQFF. The CDR3 DNA reads as TGCGCCAGCAGTGCCAGTCTCGATGAGCAGTTCTTC. This chain connects TRBV10-2 to TRBJ2-1; D is unclear. CDR1 WSHSY and CDR2 SAAADI come from the germline V gene. The CDR3 extends over 12 amino acids. Trimming shortened V by 4 bases and J by 8 bases, and 9 bases separated the two germline ends.

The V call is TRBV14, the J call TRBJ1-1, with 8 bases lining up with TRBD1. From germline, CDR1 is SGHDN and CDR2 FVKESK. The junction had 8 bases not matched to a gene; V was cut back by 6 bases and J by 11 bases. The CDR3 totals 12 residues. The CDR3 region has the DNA TGTGCCAGCAGTCTAGGACAGGGTTGGGCTTTCTTT. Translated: CASSLGQGWAFF. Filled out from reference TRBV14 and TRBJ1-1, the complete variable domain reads EAGVTQFPSHSVIEKGQTVTLRCDPISGHDNLYWYRRVMGKEIKFLLHFVKESKQDESGMPNNRFLAERTGGTYSTLKVQPAELEDSGVYFCASSLGQGWAFFGQGTRLTVV.

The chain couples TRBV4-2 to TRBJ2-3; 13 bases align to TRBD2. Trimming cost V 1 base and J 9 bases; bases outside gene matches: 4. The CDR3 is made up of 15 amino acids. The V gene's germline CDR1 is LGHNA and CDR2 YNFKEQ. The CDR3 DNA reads TGTGCCAGCAGCCAAGCCCTGGGACTAGCGGGGACGCAGTATTTT. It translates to CASSQALGLAGTQYF.

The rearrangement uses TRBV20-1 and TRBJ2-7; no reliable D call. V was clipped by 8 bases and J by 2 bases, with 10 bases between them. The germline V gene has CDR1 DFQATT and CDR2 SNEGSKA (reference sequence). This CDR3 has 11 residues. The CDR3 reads CSSRRTYEQYF. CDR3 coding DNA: TGCAGTTCCCGACGGACCTACGAGCAGTACTTC.

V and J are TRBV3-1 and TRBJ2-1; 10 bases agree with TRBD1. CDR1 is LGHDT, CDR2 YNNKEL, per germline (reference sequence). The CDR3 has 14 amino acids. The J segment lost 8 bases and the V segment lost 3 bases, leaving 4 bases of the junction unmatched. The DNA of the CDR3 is TGTGCCAGCAGCCAGGGGACAGGGGCACATGAGCAGTTCTTC. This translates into CASSQGTGAHEQFF.